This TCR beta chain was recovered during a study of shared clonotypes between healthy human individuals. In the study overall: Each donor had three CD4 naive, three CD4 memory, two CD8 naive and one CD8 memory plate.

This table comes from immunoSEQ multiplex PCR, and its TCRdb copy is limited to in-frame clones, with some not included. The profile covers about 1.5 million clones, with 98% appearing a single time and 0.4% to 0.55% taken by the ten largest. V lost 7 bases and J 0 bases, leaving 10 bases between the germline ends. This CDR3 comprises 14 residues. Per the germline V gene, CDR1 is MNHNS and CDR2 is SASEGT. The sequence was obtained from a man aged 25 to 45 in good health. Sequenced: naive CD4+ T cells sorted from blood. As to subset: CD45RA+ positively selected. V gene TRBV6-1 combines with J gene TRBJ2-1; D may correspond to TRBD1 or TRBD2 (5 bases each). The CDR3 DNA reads TGTGCCAGCAATCGGGGCAGCTCCTACAATGAGCAGTTCTTC. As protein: CASNRGSSYNEQFF.